The TCR beta chain described here comes from a study of control samples from healthy donors and cancer patients. The repertoire was sequenced with immunoSEQ multiplex PCR; TCRdb's copy has only in-frame clones and lacks some. The sample has 150,000 to 200,000 clones, roughly nine tenths seen once. Note on this clone: Other DNA sequences in this sample translate to the same CDR3.

There are 14 residues in the CDR3. Deletions cut 1 base from V and 5 bases from J, with 11 bases between. Germline V gene data show CDR1 as SEHNR and CDR2 as FQNEAQ (reference sequence). Material for sequencing was blood. The chain has TRBV7-9 and TRBJ2-5; D may be TRBD2 (6 bases). The TCR was taken from a woman between 25 and 40 years old in good health. The CDR3 sequence is CASSLGSGGETQYF. The CDR3, as DNA: TGTGCCAGCAGCTTAGGAAGCGGAGGGGAGACCCAGTACTTC.